The 17 T cell receptor beta chains below come from one sample, sequenced in a study of monozygotic twins with inflammatory bowel disease. TCRdb reprocessed the 5' RACE reads and reports one entry per CDR3 protein, with no DNA. This sample carries hundreds of thousands of distinct CDR3 sequences, with about 2.6% going to the ten biggest clones. Sequencing was performed on blood. Receptors were obtained from a human donor with ulcerative colitis or Crohn's disease, or a healthy co-twin of an affected twin (not recorded which).

The chain employs TRBV5-1 and TRBJ2-6; TCRdb's assignment of TRBD1 cannot be checked, as there is no DNA. Germline CDR1 SGHRS, CDR2 YFSETQ. The CDR3 is 16 amino acids. The CDR3 sequence is CASSPRDPSGANVLTF.

The J gene is TRBJ1-5, the V gene TRBV10-3. The length of the CDR3 is 16 residues. Germline lookup yields CDR1 ENHRY and CDR2 SYGVKD. CDR3 region: CAISESVGAVNQPQHF.

This rearrangement joins TRBV12-3 or TRBV12-4 to TRBJ1-1; no DNA is available, so the TRBD1 call from TCRdb remains unchecked. CDR3 length equals 14 residues. The CDR3 sequence is CASTIGGRDTEAFF.

J is TRBJ2-1 and V is TRBV20-1; no DNA is available, so the TRBD2 call from TCRdb remains unchecked. The CDR3 spans 12 residues. Germline CDR1 reads DFQATT; CDR2 reads SNEGSKA (reference sequence). Here the CDR3 reads CSASVTSGEQFF.

The genes are TRBV7-9 and TRBJ2-7; TCRdb selects TRBD1, and the lack of DNA leaves this call unchecked. The CDR3 spans 15 residues. The germline CDR1 and CDR2 sequences are SEHNR and FQNEAQ (reference sequence). CDR3 sequence reads: CASSSRTGKSYEQYF.

This chain uses TRBV4-1 with TRBJ2-3. The CDR3 length is 15 residues. The germline CDR1 and CDR2 sequences are MGHRA and YSYEKL. The CDR3 reads CASSQKLGAVDTQYF.

V usage is TRBV6-1 and J usage is TRBJ1-2; TCRdb's D gene call, TRBD1, goes unchecked for lack of DNA. The CDR3 contains 15 residues. Germline lookup yields CDR1 MNHNS and CDR2 SASEGT. The CDR3 loop reads CASSEDPGAGYGYTF.

This chain links TRBV5-1 with TRBJ2-7. The germline V gene encodes CDR1 SGHRS and CDR2 YFSETQ. This CDR3 is built from 12 residues. The CDR3 loop reads CASSLESDEQYF.

The gene calls are TRBV3-1 and TRBJ1-2. This CDR3 comprises 14 residues. Germline lookup yields CDR1 LGHDT and CDR2 YNNKEL (reference sequence). CDR3 region: CASSQESGSYGYTF.

The chain combines TRBV6-5 with TRBJ2-2; TCRdb's assignment of TRBD1 cannot be checked, as there is no DNA. The CDR3 totals 14 residues. The V gene's germline CDR1 is MNHEY and CDR2 SVGAGI. CDR3 sequence reads: CASSSPSASRELFF.

V is TRBV12-3 or TRBV12-4 and J is TRBJ1-2; TCRdb indicates TRBD1, and absent DNA this call remains unverified. The CDR3 extends over 16 amino acids. CDR3 sequence reads: CASREKTGGKVYGYTF.

The chain recombines TRBV7-2 with TRBJ2-1; absent DNA, TCRdb's TRBD2 call cannot be checked. The CDR3 consists of 15 residues. The germline CDR1 and CDR2 sequences are SGHTA and FQGNSA. CDR3 sequence reads: CASLPRTSGSEKQFF.

The rearrangement links TRBV29-1 to TRBJ1-1; TCRdb's D call of TRBD1 is untestable without DNA. CDR1 SQVTM and CDR2 ANQGSEA come from the germline V gene. The CDR3 length is 13 residues. CDR3 amino acids: CSVIEGGVAEAFF. Drawing the rest from reference TRBV29-1 and TRBJ1-1, the complete variable domain is SAVISQKPSRDICQRGTSLTIQCQVDSQVTMMFWYRQQPGQSLTLIATANQGSEATYESGFVIDKFPISRPNLTFSTLTVSNMSPEDSSIYLCSVIEGGVAEAFFGQGTRLTVV.

The CDR3 reads CAWSASITEAFF. The rearrangement links TRBV30 to TRBJ1-1. This CDR3 is built from 12 residues. Germline CDR1 and CDR2: GTSNPN and SVGIG (reference sequence).

The CDR3: CASSSGTGYTEAFF. The V call is TRBV5-4, the J call TRBJ1-1; the TRBD1 assignment by TCRdb is unverifiable without DNA. The germline V gene has CDR1 SGHNT and CDR2 YYREEE (reference sequence). This CDR3 is 14 amino acids long.

The V gene is TRBV5-1, the J gene TRBJ2-1; lacking DNA, the TRBD2 call made by TCRdb goes unchecked. The germline gives CDR1 SGHRS, CDR2 YFSETQ. The CDR3 is 14 amino acids. CDR3 amino acids: CASSGTSGGYEQFF.

The chain couples TRBV5-1 to TRBJ2-7; TCRdb outputs TRBD1, but without DNA this stays unchecked. The CDR3 runs 14 residues. Germline loops: CDR1 SGHRS, CDR2 YFSETQ. The CDR3 spells CASSRGGQGVEQYF.